The 15 T cell receptor beta chains below were found in one sample sequenced in a study of post-analysis software for immune sequencing data. Study results and limitations: TRBV5-6, TRBV5-1 and TRBV20-1 were among five TRBV segments more frequent in patients than controls.

Unique molecular identifiers were present in the TCR beta cDNA libraries. MiXCR, applied by TCRdb to the PCR reads, yields one record per CDR3 protein. The sample contains over 300,000 distinct CDR3 sequences, about a third of which appear only once. These receptors have no known antigen. Material for sequencing was blood. The source of these receptors is a girl aged 5-17 years with multiple sclerosis.

There are a few counts of this clonotype. This chain links TRBV7-2 with TRBJ1-6; no clear D. This CDR3 has 13 residues. The ends were cut back, 1 base at V and 4 bases at J, with 2 bases in the middle. Germline V gives CDR1 SGHTA, CDR2 FQGNSA. CDR3 loop: CASSLEYNSPLHF. CDR3 nucleotide sequence: TGTGCCAGCAGCTTAGAGTATAATTCACCCCTCCACTTT.

The J gene is TRBJ2-7, the V gene TRBV28; TRBD2 aligns across 11 bases. This CDR3 is built from 22 residues. The ends lost 4 bases at V and 2 bases at J; junction bases unmatched: 25. The germline V gene has CDR1 MDHEN and CDR2 SYDVKM. CDR3 loop: CASSSPSGASAWGTSGTYEQYF. The CDR3 DNA follows: TGTGCCAGCAGTTCCCCGTCGGGGGCTAGCGCTTGGGGGACTAGCGGTACCTACGAGCAGTACTTC. The whole variable domain, remainder taken from reference TRBV28 and TRBJ2-7, is DVKVTQSSRYLVKRTGEKVFLECVQDMDHENMFWYRQDPGLGLRLIYFSYDVKMKEKGDIPEGYSVSREKKERFSLILESASTNQTSMYLCASSSPSGASAWGTSGTYEQYFGPGTRLTVT.

V gene TRBV9 combines with J gene TRBJ2-3; the D gene is possibly TRBD1 (5 bases). The V end lost 2 bases, the J end lost 5 bases, and 18 bases lay between the germline ends. The CDR3 runs 16 residues. From germline, CDR1 is SGDLS and CDR2 YYNGEE. CDR3: CASSVTPRVGLDTQYF. In DNA, the CDR3 is TGTGCCAGCAGCGTCACCCCCAGGGTAGGATTAGATACGCAGTATTTT. The complete variable domain, with remaining parts taken from reference TRBV9 and TRBJ2-3, reads DSGVTQTPKHLITATGQRVTLRCSPRSGDLSVYWYQQSLDQGLQFLIQYYNGEERAKGNILERFSAQQFPDLHSELNLSSLELGDSALYFCASSVTPRVGLDTQYFGPGTRLTVL.

CDR3 sequence reads: CASSTDSPGEQYF. The CDR3 DNA sequence: TGTGCCAGCAGCACGGACTCCCCGGGGGAGCAGTACTTC. The V and J genes are TRBV6-5 and TRBJ2-7, with D possibly matching TRBD2 (5 bases). CDR1 and CDR2 from the germline V gene are MNHEY and SVGAGI. V lost 6 bases and J lost 7, with 16 bases in between. The CDR3 runs 13 residues.

This clonotype was counted a few times. V is TRBV7-6 and J is TRBJ2-1; D gene unclear. The V and J ends lost 5 bases and 6 bases respectively, with 17 bases between them. The CDR3 length is 15 residues. The germline V gene has CDR1 SGHVS and CDR2 FNYEAQ. CDR3 protein: CASSPGYVLGNEQFF. The CDR3 nucleotides read TGTGCCAGCAGCCCCGGTTATGTGCTCGGCAATGAGCAGTTCTTC.

The chain links TRBV29-1 to TRBJ2-1; 10 nucleotides line up with TRBD2. CDR3 length equals 15 residues. CDR1 and CDR2 from the germline V gene are SQVTM and ANQGSEA. Trimming took 7 bases from V and 3 from J; bases not matched to a gene: 9. The CDR3 loop reads CSGESGGAFYNEQFF. For the CDR3, the DNA is TGCAGCGGCGAGAGCGGGGGGGCGTTCTACAATGAGCAGTTCTTC.

This clonotype came up a few times. Compared with germline, one end of the junction differs, possibly owing to a read error. The chain is built from TRBV27 and TRBJ1-6; TRBD1 agrees at 8 bases. The CDR3 loop spans 16 amino acids. Looked up from germline, CDR1 is MNHEY and CDR2 is SMNVEV (reference sequence). The CDR3, as DNA: TGTGCCAGCAGTTTAAACAGGGGGTATCGCGATTCACCCCCCCACTTT. Its translation is CASSLNRGYRDSPPHF.

This clonotype occurred a few times. This chain joins TRBV15 and TRBJ1-5, with 7 nucleotides matching TRBD1. V lost 8 bases and J lost 2; bases outside the gene matches: 0. CDR1 is LNHNV, CDR2 YYDKDF, per germline (reference sequence). The CDR3 covers 12 residues. CDR3 in amino acids: CATGQGNQPQHF. The CDR3 nucleotides read TGTGCCACCGGACAGGGCAATCAGCCCCAGCATTTT. The whole variable domain, filled in from reference TRBV15 and TRBJ1-5, reads DAMVIQNPRYQVTQFGKPVTLSCSQTLNHNVMYWYQQKSSQAPKLLFHYYDKDFNNEADTPDNFQSRRPNTSFCFLDIRSPGLGDTAMYLCATGQGNQPQHFGDGTRLSIL.

This clonotype was observed a few times. V is TRBV12-3 or TRBV12-4 and J is TRBJ2-3, with TRBD2 matching over 9 bases. Losses at the gene ends were 6 bases for V and 0 bases for J; bases not matched to a gene: 4. This CDR3 is 15 amino acids long. The DNA for the CDR3 is TGTGCCAGCAGGCCTAGCGGGGTTAGCACAGATACGCAGTATTTT. Translated: CASRPSGVSTDTQYF.

V and J are TRBV6-5 and TRBJ1-5; 9 bases fit TRBD1. CDR3 length: 13 residues. Germline CDR1 reads MNHEY; CDR2 reads SVGAGI. V dropped 10 bases and J dropped 6; count of bases not matched to a gene: 7. The CDR3 loop reads CATQGARGQPQHF. The CDR3 DNA sequence: TGTGCCACACAGGGGGCAAGAGGTCAGCCCCAGCATTTT.

The chain couples TRBV4-1 to TRBJ1-2, with D tentatively TRBD1 (5 bases). In germline, CDR1 is MGHRA, CDR2 YSYEKL. The CDR3 contains 14 residues. The V and J ends lost 4 bases and 3 bases respectively, with 12 bases between them. Written as DNA, the CDR3 is TGCGCCAGCAGCCCTCAGGGTAACCACTATGGCTACACCTTC. Its translation: CASSPQGNHYGYTF.

This clonotype came up a few times. The chain has TRBV4-2 and TRBJ2-4, with 8 bases lining up with TRBD2. J lost 9 bases, V lost 2 bases, and 12 bases had no gene match. The CDR3 has 16 residues. Germline-derived CDR1 and CDR2 are LGHNA and YNFKEQ. CDR3 protein: CASSQPTTGGEGIQYF. As DNA, the CDR3 is TGTGCCAGCAGCCAACCCACCACGGGGGGGGAAGGCATTCAGTACTTC.

Only a few counts were recorded for this clonotype. The chain is built from TRBV6-5 and TRBJ1-2; TRBD1 aligns across 10 bases. The CDR3 is 16 residues long. The V and J ends lost 4 bases and 5 bases, in that order; junction bases with no gene match: 10. Germline V gives CDR1 MNHEY, CDR2 SVGAGI. This CDR3 is CASSSGQGPSGYGYTF. In DNA, the CDR3 is TGTGCCAGCAGTTCGGGACAGGGGCCATCGGGGTATGGCTACACCTTC.

The chain is built from TRBV9 and TRBJ2-7; D gene ambiguous. Deletions cut 4 bases from V and 0 bases from J, with 11 bases between. The length of the CDR3 is 14 residues. Germline V CDR1 and CDR2: SGDLS, YYNGEE. For the CDR3, the DNA is TGTGCCAGCAGCATGGGCCAGGCCTCCTACGAGCAGTACTTC. The encoded protein is CASSMGQASYEQYF.

This clonotype was seen more than once but under ten times. The rearrangement uses TRBV10-3 and TRBJ2-3, with 9 bases fitting TRBD1. This CDR3 has 13 amino acids. The V segment lost 8 bases and the J segment 1 base; nucleotides outside the gene matches: 1. CDR1 is ENHRY and CDR2 is SYGVKD in the germline V gene. The CDR3 nucleotides read TGTGCCATCTGGGACAGGGGCACAGATACGCAGTATTTT. Translation gives CAIWDRGTDTQYF.